These T cell receptor beta chains were read from a single sample in a study of T-cell reconstitution after alpha-beta-depleted transplantation in children. From the PCR reads, TCRdb called clonotypes with MiXCR, one entry per CDR3 protein. The data contain around 250,000 distinct CDR3 sequences, 9.9% of them singletons. This sample comprised PBMCs from the stem cell graft donor, obtained from the stem cell graft. Source of these receptors: a human donor who donated a stem cell graft to a child with SCID. The CDR3 runs from the conserved cysteine through the conserved F or W. The D gene is left open where the match is weak. Only some rows state a clone size, as once, few, many or a class for expanded clones.

J | size | V | D | DNA | CDR3
TRBJ1-6 | many | TRBV12-3/TRBV12-4 | . | TGTGCCAGCAGTCTTGTCCCTGGGAGTTCACCCCTCCACTTT | CASSLVPGSSPLHF
TRBJ2-5 | few | TRBV3-1 | . | TGTGCCAGCAGCCAATCCCTGGTCGTTACCCAGTACTTC | CASSQSLVVTQYF
TRBJ2-7 | . | TRBV27 | TRBD1 | TGTGCCAGCAGACTCGGACAGGGGTCCTCCTACGAGCAGTACTTC | CASRLGQGSSYEQYF
TRBJ2-7 | few | TRBV12-3/TRBV12-4 | TRBD1 | TGTGCCAGCAGTTATTTGGGACAGGGGGCCAACGAGCAGTACTTC | CASSYLGQGANEQYF
TRBJ2-3 | few | TRBV5-1 | . | TGCGCCAGCAGCTTCCTACATAGGGACGGGGGTGTGTATACGCAGTATTTT | CASSFLHRDGGVYTQYF
TRBJ2-2 | . | TRBV7-3 | . | TGTGCCAGCAGCTTAACACAGGACACCCGGGAGCTGTTTTTT | CASSLTQDTRELFF
TRBJ2-3 | few | TRBV12-3/TRBV12-4 | TRBD2 | TGTGCCAGCAGTTTCAAGGCGCTAGCGGTGCTGGGAGATACGCAGTATTTT | CASSFKALAVLGDTQYF
TRBJ1-4 | few | TRBV5-1 | . | TGCGCCAGCAGCTATTACCTGGGTAGTAATGAAAAACTGTTTTTT | CASSYYLGSNEKLFF
TRBJ2-7 | many | TRBV14 | TRBD1 | TGTGCCAGCAGGAGAACAGGGGCCTACGAGCAGTACTTC | CASRRTGAYEQYF
TRBJ1-6 | many | TRBV7-9 | . | TGTGCCAGCAGCAAAACAGGGAACAATTCACCCCTCCACTTT | CASSKTGNNSPLHF
TRBJ2-7 | few | TRBV29-1 | . | TGCAGCGTTGAAGCTCAGGCCAGGGGCGAGCAGTACTTC | CSVEAQARGEQYF
TRBJ2-1 | . | TRBV5-1 | TRBD1 | TGCGCCAGCAGCTTGGTGGGGACAGGGGCACCCTACAATGAGCAGTTCTTC | CASSLVGTGAPYNEQFF
TRBJ2-3 | . | TRBV6-5 | . | TGTGCCAGCAGTTTGAAAGCGAGCTCTCGCGGGGATACGCAGTATTTT | CASSLKASSRGDTQYF
TRBJ1-1 | few | TRBV16 | . | TGTGCCAGCAGCCGGCCGGGCCTCGGAGCTTTCTTT | CASSRPGLGAFF
TRBJ2-1 | . | TRBV4-2 | . | TGTGCCAGCAGCCAAGATCGCGGGACAGAACCGTTCTTC | CASSQDRGTEPFF
TRBJ2-3 | few | TRBV18 | TRBD2 | TGTGCCAGCTCAAAACCGGGACTAGCAGATACGCAGTATTTT | CASSKPGLADTQYF
TRBJ2-1 | . | TRBV4-1 | TRBD2 | TGCGCCAGCAGCCAGCCCTGGACTAGCGGGGAGCACAATGAGCAGTTCTTC | CASSQPWTSGEHNEQFF
TRBJ2-1 | . | TRBV5-1 | TRBD2 | TGCGCCAGCAGCTTGGTTCTAGCGGGGGGAGGAGCCGTTTTCAATGAGCAGTTCTTC | CASSLVLAGGGAVFNEQFF
TRBJ2-3 | many | TRBV4-1 | . | TGCGCCAGCAGCCAAGTTGACAGAGACACAGATACGCAGTATTTT | CASSQVDRDTDTQYF
TRBJ1-1 | few | TRBV5-5 | . | TGTGCCAGCAGCTTTTTCGGGGATTTGGCTTTCTTT | CASSFFGDLAFF
TRBJ1-1 | . | TRBV12-3/TRBV12-4 | . | TGTGCCAGCACCCTGGGGGGACAACTGAACACTGAAGCTTTCTTT | CASTLGGQLNTEAFF
TRBJ1-6 | many | TRBV5-1 | TRBD1 | TGCGCCAGCAGCTCAGACAGGGGGCTTTCACCCCTCCACTTT | CASSSDRGLSPLHF
TRBJ1-2 | many | TRBV12-3/TRBV12-4 | TRBD1 | TGTGCCAGCAGTTTAGTAGGATCGGGACAGGGGAAAGCCTACACCTTC | CASSLVGSGQGKAYTF
TRBJ2-5 | once | TRBV10-3 | . | TGTGCCATCAGCTCCCGGGAGACCCAGTACTTC | CAISSRETQYF
TRBJ2-1 | few | TRBV15 | TRBD2 | TGTGCCACCAGCAGGGAACTAGCGGGGGTTGGTGAGCAGTTCTTC | CATSRELAGVGEQFF
TRBJ2-1 | many | TRBV4-1 | . | TGCGCCAGCAGCCAAGCTAGCGCGAAATACAATGAGCAGTTCTTC | CASSQASAKYNEQFF
TRBJ2-2 | . | TRBV7-8 | TRBD2 | TGTGCCAGCAGCTTTACCGGGGGGACGAACACCGGGGAGCTGTTTTTT | CASSFTGGTNTGELFF
TRBJ1-1 | many | TRBV5-1 | . | TGTGCCAGCAGCTTAGCAGTGAACACTGAAGCTTTCTTT | CASSLAVNTEAFF
TRBJ1-2 | many | TRBV5-1 | TRBD1 | TGCGCCAGCAGCTTGGTTACGGGACAGAACTATGGCTACACCTTC | CASSLVTGQNYGYTF
TRBJ1-5 | few | TRBV11-2 | . | TGTGCCAGCAGCTTAATGGGTGTAAATCAGCCCCAGCATTTT | CASSLMGVNQPQHF
TRBJ2-1 | few | TRBV5-1 | . | TGCGCCAGCAGCTTGTGGGGAGATAAAACTAAACTAGGTAATGAGCAGTTCTTC | CASSLWGDKTKLGNEQFF
TRBJ1-5 | . | TRBV27 | TRBD1 | TGTGCCAGCAGTTACAGGGGTGGCAATCAGCCCCAGCATTTT | CASSYRGGNQPQHF
TRBJ2-7 | many | TRBV27 | TRBD1 | TGTGCCAGCAGTTCATGGACAGGAAATCTCTACGAGCAGTACTTC | CASSSWTGNLYEQYF
TRBJ1-3 | . | TRBV9 | . | TGTGCCAGCAGCGTAGCTGACGGGGCTCGAAACACCATATATTTT | CASSVADGARNTIYF
TRBJ2-7 | . | TRBV15 | . | TGTGCCACCAGCAGGGGCCGGGACATGGGATTAGGCGAGCAGTACTTC | CATSRGRDMGLGEQYF
TRBJ1-2 | many | TRBV5-1 | . | TGCGCCAGCAGCTTAGAAGCTAACTATGGCTACACCTTC | CASSLEANYGYTF
TRBJ2-3 | few | TRBV10-1 | TRBD2 | TGCGCCAGCAGTGAGTCGAGTAGCGGGGGCGCAGATACGCAGTATTTT | CASSESSSGGADTQYF
TRBJ1-5 | few | TRBV21-1 | . | TGTGCCAGCAGCAAAGGGACAAACCCAGATCAGCCCCAGCATTTT | CASSKGTNPDQPQHF
TRBJ2-2 | . | TRBV7-6 | . | TGTGCCAGCAGCTTACTCACCGTGGAGCTGTTTTTT | CASSLLTVELFF
TRBJ1-5 | . | TRBV5-1 | . | TGCGCCAGCAGCTTGGGGGGGAAGTATCAGCCCCAGCATTTT | CASSLGGKYQPQHF
TRBJ2-3 | few | TRBV5-1 | . | TGCGCCAGCAGCTTAGGAGTTATCACAGATACGCAGTATTTT | CASSLGVITDTQYF
TRBJ1-5 | . | TRBV18 | . | TGTGCCAGCTCACCAGGTGGAAAGCAGCCCCAGCATTTT | CASSPGGKQPQHF
TRBJ1-2 | . | TRBV20-1 | . | TGCAGTGCTAGAGATAACAGGGAGTCTGGCTACACCTTC | CSARDNRESGYTF
TRBJ1-1 | many | TRBV5-1 | . | TGCGCCAGCAGCTTGTACAGGGTGAACACTGAAGCTTTCTTT | CASSLYRVNTEAFF
TRBJ2-1 | many | TRBV12-3/TRBV12-4 | TRBD1 | TGTGCCAGCAGTTTTGGGACAGGGACTTACAATGAGCAGTTCTTC | CASSFGTGTYNEQFF
TRBJ1-1 | few | TRBV4-2 | . | TGTGCCAGCAGCCAAGAGGTCTACGGCACTGAAGCTTTCTTT | CASSQEVYGTEAFF
TRBJ2-3 | many | TRBV20-1 | TRBD2 | TGCAGTGCTAGCCCCTGGGAAGCGGGGGGCACAGATACGCAGTATTTT | CSASPWEAGGTDTQYF
TRBJ1-1 | . | TRBV29-1 | . | TGCAGCGTAACAGGCAACACTGAAGCTTTCTTT | CSVTGNTEAFF